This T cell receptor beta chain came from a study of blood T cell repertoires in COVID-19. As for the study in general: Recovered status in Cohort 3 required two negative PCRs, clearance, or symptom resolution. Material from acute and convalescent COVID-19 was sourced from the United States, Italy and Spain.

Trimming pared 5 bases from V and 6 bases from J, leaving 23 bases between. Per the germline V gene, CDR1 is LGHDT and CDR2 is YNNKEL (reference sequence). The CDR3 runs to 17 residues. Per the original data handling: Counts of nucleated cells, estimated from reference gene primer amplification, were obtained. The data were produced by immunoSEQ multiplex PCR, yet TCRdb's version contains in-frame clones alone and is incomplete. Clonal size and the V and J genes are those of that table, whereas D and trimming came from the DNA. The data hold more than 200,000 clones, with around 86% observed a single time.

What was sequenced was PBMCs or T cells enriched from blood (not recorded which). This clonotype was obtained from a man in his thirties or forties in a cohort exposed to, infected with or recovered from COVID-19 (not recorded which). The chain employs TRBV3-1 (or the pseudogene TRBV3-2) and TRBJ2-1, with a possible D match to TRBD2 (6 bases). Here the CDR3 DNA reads TGTGCCAGCAGCGCCCGACTAGGCGTGGGTAATGGCAATGAGCAGTTCTTC. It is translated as CASSARLGVGNGNEQFF.